Below, 27 T cell receptor beta chains from the same sample are listed, as sequenced in a study of CD8 T cells in ankylosing spondylitis. General study results and limits: Roughly eight highly homologous variants made up a TCR beta motif that seemed to typify ankylosing spondylitis blood.

TCRdb reanalysed the 5' RACE reads using MiXCR and keeps one entry per CDR3 protein. The repertoire holds under 950,000 distinct CDR3 sequences, around 20% seen once, with approximately 18% in the top ten. These TCRs are of unknown antigen specificity. Sequenced input: blood, either unsorted or a sorted T cell fraction (not recorded which). These receptor sequences come from a male donor with ankylosing spondylitis.

The V and J genes are TRBV20-1 and TRBJ2-1; 10 positions agree with TRBD2. The CDR3 is 15 amino acids. Unmatched junction bases numbered 12, after V lost 6 bases and J lost 7 bases. Germline V gives CDR1 DFQATT, CDR2 SNEGSKA (reference sequence). The CDR3 bases are TGCAGTGCAAACTCCCTAGCGGGAGTTCCAAATGAGCAGTTCTTC. Its translation: CSANSLAGVPNEQFF.

The V and J genes are TRBV11-2 and TRBJ2-3; 10 bases fit TRBD1. Looked up from germline, CDR1 is SGHAT and CDR2 is FQNNGV. The V and J ends lost 8 bases and 6 bases, in that order; junction bases with no gene match: 8. This CDR3 has 14 amino acids. CDR3 nucleotides: TGTGCCAGCGCAGGGGGGACAGGGGATGATACGCAGTATTTT. It specifies CASAGGTGDDTQYF.

The rearrangement links TRBV20-1 to TRBJ2-7; the D gene could be TRBD1 or TRBD2 (5 bases each). Between the trimmed V and J ends, which lost 6 bases and 4 bases, there was a span of 16 bases. CDR1 is DFQATT, CDR2 SNEGSKA, per germline (reference sequence). The CDR3 runs 13 residues. The CDR3 reads CSATGGTSYEQYF. The CDR3 coding sequence is TGCAGTGCCACCGGTGGGACGTCGTACGAGCAGTACTTC.

This clonotype has a count of ten or more. The CDR3 nucleotides are TGCAGTGCTACCGATTGGGACGGTGGAGAGCAGTTCTTC. It translates to CSATDWDGGEQFF. V and J are TRBV20-1 and TRBJ2-1; D is perhaps TRBD1 or TRBD2 (5 bases each). The V gene's germline CDR1 is DFQATT and CDR2 SNEGSKA (reference sequence). With 4 bases removed from V and 10 bases from J, the gap between germline ends came to 17 bases. The CDR3 sequence is 13 residues long.

V gene TRBV9 combines with J gene TRBJ1-5; a weak D match, TRBD1 (5 bases). Germline CDR1 and CDR2: SGDLS and YYNGEE. The CDR3 is made up of 14 amino acids. Trimming cost V 2 bases and J 8 bases, with 14 bases left between them. CDR3 amino acids: CASSVGGGSKPQHF. DNA for the CDR3: TGTGCCAGCAGCGTTGGGGGGGGGAGCAAGCCCCAGCATTTT.

V usage is TRBV7-2 and J usage is TRBJ1-5, with D possibly being TRBD1 (6 bases). The CDR3 consists of 15 residues. V was trimmed by 5 bases and J by 7 bases, leaving 18 bases between them. Germline V gene sequence: CDR1 SGHTA, CDR2 FQGNSA. The CDR3 region is CASSLRFGGQQPQHF. The CDR3 DNA sequence: TGTGCCAGCAGCCTCCGCTTTGGGGGCCAACAGCCCCAGCATTTT.

The V call is TRBV29-1, the J call TRBJ2-7; D may be TRBD1 or TRBD2 (5 bases each). V was shortened by 6 bases and J by 3 bases, with 12 bases between the two germline ends. The length of the CDR3 is 12 residues. Germline-derived CDR1 and CDR2 are SQVTM and ANQGSEA. The CDR3, as DNA: TGCAGCGTCAAAAGTGGGGGCTACGAGCAGTACTTC. Its protein product is CSVKSGGYEQYF.

The chain uses TRBV12-3 or TRBV12-4 and TRBJ2-2; TRBD2 might be the D (6 bases). This CDR3 is built from 13 residues. The V and J ends lost 6 bases and 6 bases respectively, with 11 bases between them. The CDR3 is CASSTWDSGELFF. For the CDR3, the DNA is TGTGCCAGCAGCACCTGGGACTCCGGGGAGCTGTTTTTT.

The V and J genes are TRBV24-1 and TRBJ2-7; TRBD1 agrees at 8 bases. The trim removed 9 bases at V and 2 bases at J, leaving 5 bases unmatched. CDR3 length equals 13 residues. CDR1 is KGHDR, CDR2 SFDVKD, per germline. The DNA for the CDR3 is TGTGCCACCGATCGGACAGGGCCCTACGAGCAGTACTTC. This encodes CATDRTGPYEQYF.

The chain combines TRBV20-1 with TRBJ2-3; perhaps TRBD1 as D (5 bases). Trimming removed 4 bases at V and 2 bases at J, with 13 bases between. Germline assignment: CDR1 DFQATT and CDR2 SNEGSKA (reference sequence). The CDR3 covers 14 residues. For the CDR3, the DNA is TGCAGTGCTATTGGTGGGGCGACCACAGATACGCAGTATTTT. It encodes CSAIGGATTDTQYF.

This clonotype was detected a few times. The V call is TRBV7-9, the J call TRBJ1-1; no clear D. The V gene's germline CDR1 is SEHNR and CDR2 FQNEAQ (reference sequence). This CDR3 spans 9 amino acids. CDR3 DNA: TGTGCGGTGAACACTGAAGCTTTCTTT. This codes for CAVNTEAFF.

The chain recombines TRBV12-3 or TRBV12-4 with TRBJ2-5; D is perhaps TRBD2 (6 bases). V was clipped by 7 bases and J by 5 bases, with 20 bases between them. CDR3 length equals 15 residues. The CDR3 sequence is CASIRGIGVGETQYF. The CDR3 nucleotides read TGTGCCAGCATTCGGGGGATAGGGGTTGGGGAGACCCAGTACTTC.

The CDR3 DNA sequence: TGCAGTGCTAGTGGGGGGACTAGCGGGAGCTCCTACAATGAGCAGTTCTTC. As protein: CSASGGTSGSSYNEQFF. The J gene is TRBJ2-1, the V gene TRBV20-1; 14 nucleotides align to TRBD2. There are 17 residues in the CDR3. V trimming: 3 bases; J trimming: 0 bases; junction bases outside the gene matches: 4. CDR1 DFQATT and CDR2 SNEGSKA come from the germline V gene (reference sequence).

The chain employs TRBV29-1 and TRBJ1-1; D call uncertain. Germline V gene lookup returns CDR1 SQVTM and CDR2 ANQGSEA. This CDR3 spans 12 amino acids. Trimming took 7 bases from V and 0 from J, leaving 9 bases between them. The CDR3 DNA follows: TGCAGCGGCCGATTCATGAACACTGAAGCTTTCTTT. Encoded protein: CSGRFMNTEAFF.

This clonotype has a handful of counts. J is TRBJ1-2 and V is TRBV4-1; D not certain. Germline V lookup: CDR1 MGHRA, CDR2 YSYEKL. The CDR3 contains 12 residues. Trimming pared 4 bases from V and 6 bases from J, leaving 9 bases between. The CDR3 protein is CASSPGPDGYTF. The CDR3 nucleotides are TGCGCCAGCAGCCCAGGACCTGATGGCTACACCTTC.

This chain joins TRBV20-1 and TRBJ2-1; D is possibly TRBD1 (5 bases). The CDR3 consists of 17 residues. The V gene's germline CDR1 is DFQATT and CDR2 SNEGSKA (reference sequence). Trimming removed 0 bases from V and 0 bases from J, with 15 bases in between. CDR3 protein: CSARDLLDKSSYNEQFF. The CDR3 DNA follows: TGCAGTGCTAGAGATCTATTGGACAAAAGCTCCTACAATGAGCAGTTCTTC.

V usage is TRBV20-1 and J usage is TRBJ2-2; D uncertain. The V gene lost 3 bases and the J gene lost 7 bases, with 9 bases spanning the gap. The CDR3 runs to 12 residues. Looked up from germline, CDR1 is DFQATT and CDR2 is SNEGSKA (reference sequence). CDR3 amino acids: CSARGMGGELFF. Here the CDR3 DNA reads TGCAGTGCTAGGGGGATGGGCGGGGAGCTGTTTTTT.

This clonotype was recorded a few times. The chain carries TRBV12-3 or TRBV12-4 and TRBJ2-3; 8 bases align to TRBD2. The length of the CDR3 is 15 residues. Trimming took 6 bases from V and 4 from J; bases not matched to a gene: 9. The CDR3 DNA sequence: TGTGCCAGCAGCTATATCGGGAGGGCCGCAGATACGCAGTATTTT. Translated, it gives CASSYIGRAADTQYF.

This chain's CDR3 is CASSPSEVLDSYEQYF. CDR3 sequence (DNA): TGTGCCAGCAGCCCCTCGGAAGTCCTGGACTCCTACGAGCAGTACTTC. This sequence joins TRBV7-9 and TRBJ2-7, with D unresolved. The CDR3 is 16 residues long. CDR1 is SEHNR, CDR2 FQNEAQ, per germline (reference sequence). Trimming stripped 5 bases from V and 0 bases from J, with 17 bases between. Full variable domain (rest looked up from reference TRBV7-9 and TRBJ2-7): DTGVSQNPRHKITKRGQNVTFRCDPISEHNRLYWYRQTLGQGPEFLTYFQNEAQLEKSRLLSDRFSAERPKGSFSTLEIQRTEQGDSAMYLCASSPSEVLDSYEQYFGPGTRLTVT.

This clonotype was found a few times. The rearrangement joins TRBV12-3 or TRBV12-4 to TRBJ1-2; D might be TRBD1 (6 bases). Trimming took 1 base from V and 12 from J, leaving 12 bases between them. This CDR3 has 12 amino acids. Here the CDR3 reads CASSLDDRRHTF. CDR3 in DNA: TGTGCCAGCAGTTTAGATGACAGGCGTCACACCTTC.

This sequence joins TRBV6-5 and TRBJ1-2, with D hard to call. With 0 bases removed from V and 5 bases from J, the gap between germline ends came to 13 bases. This CDR3 region has 15 residues. Germline CDR1 is MNHEY and CDR2 is SVGAGI. CDR3 amino acids: CASSYSGRLGYGYTF. The CDR3 DNA is TGTGCCAGCAGTTACTCCGGACGCCTGGGGTATGGCTACACCTTC.

There are a few counts of this clonotype. The V gene is TRBV20-1, the J gene TRBJ2-2, with D unresolved. The CDR3 has 11 amino acids. V was trimmed by 3 bases and J by 8 bases, leaving 7 bases between them. From germline, CDR1 is DFQATT and CDR2 SNEGSKA (reference sequence). DNA of the CDR3: TGCAGTGCTAGTAGGGTAGGGGAGCTGTTTTTT. Translation: CSASRVGELFF.

V is TRBV5-1 and J is TRBJ2-2; 8 bases are a match to TRBD1. The CDR3 spans 16 residues. The junction had 6 bases not matched to a gene; V was cut back by 4 bases and J by 1 base. The germline gives CDR1 SGHRS, CDR2 YFSETQ. In DNA form, the CDR3 reads TGCGCCAGCAGCCCGACCACAGGGGGGAACACCGGGGAGCTGTTTTTT. This translates into CASSPTTGGNTGELFF.

This clonotype was seen a few times. The V gene is TRBV15, the J gene TRBJ1-2; D is unresolved. Germline V gene data show CDR1 as LNHNV and CDR2 as YYDKDF (reference sequence). The length of the CDR3 is 15 residues. The V end lost 0 bases, the J end lost 4 bases, and 12 bases lay between the germline ends. The CDR3 loop is CATSRDMGVGYGYTF. CDR3 bases: TGTGCCACCAGCAGAGACATGGGTGTGGGCTATGGCTACACCTTC.

The chain combines TRBV11-2 with TRBJ1-3; D remains ambiguous. The germline V gene encodes CDR1 SGHAT and CDR2 FQNNGV. The CDR3 has 12 residues. Trimming shortened V by 3 bases and J by 3 bases, and 3 bases separated the two germline ends. The CDR3 sequence is CASSFVGNTIYF. CDR3 DNA: TGTGCCAGCAGCTTTGTTGGAAACACCATATATTTT.

This clonotype was detected only a few times. In DNA form, the CDR3 reads TGTGCCAGCAGTGTGAGTAGCGGGGGTAACAATGAGCAGTTCTTC. This translates into CASSVSSGGNNEQFF. This chain joins TRBV2 and TRBJ2-1; 9 bases are shared with TRBD2. The germline V gene encodes CDR1 SNHLY and CDR2 FYNNEI. Trimming took 4 bases from V and 5 from J; bases not matched to a gene: 6. The CDR3 totals 15 residues. The whole variable domain, remainder taken from reference TRBV2 and TRBJ2-1, is EPEVTQTPSHQVTQMGQEVILRCVPISNHLYFYWYRQILGQKVEFLVSFYNNEISEKSEIFDDQFSVERPDGSNFTLKIRSTKLEDSAMYFCASSVSSGGNNEQFFGPGTRLTVL.

The chain recombines TRBV7-3 with TRBJ2-3; D is unresolved. CDR3 size: 15 residues. Trimming stripped 2 bases from V and 4 bases from J, with 13 bases between. Germline CDR1 and CDR2: SGHTA and FQGTGA. CDR3 loop: CASSLLGSGADTQYF. The CDR3 bases are TGTGCCAGCAGCTTATTGGGGTCCGGTGCAGATACGCAGTATTTT.